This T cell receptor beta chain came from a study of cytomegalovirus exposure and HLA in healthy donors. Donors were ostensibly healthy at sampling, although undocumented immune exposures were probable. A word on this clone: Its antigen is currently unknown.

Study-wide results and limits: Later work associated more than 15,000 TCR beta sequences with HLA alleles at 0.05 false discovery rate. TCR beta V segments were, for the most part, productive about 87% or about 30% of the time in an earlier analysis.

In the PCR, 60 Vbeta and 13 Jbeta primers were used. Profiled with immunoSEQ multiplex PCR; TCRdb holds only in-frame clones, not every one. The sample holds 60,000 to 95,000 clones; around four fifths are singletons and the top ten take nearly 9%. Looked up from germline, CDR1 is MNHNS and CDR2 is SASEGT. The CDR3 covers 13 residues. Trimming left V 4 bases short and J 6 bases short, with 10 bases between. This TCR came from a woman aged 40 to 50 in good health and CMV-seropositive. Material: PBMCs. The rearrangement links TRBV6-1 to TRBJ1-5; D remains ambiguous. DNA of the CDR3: TGTGCCAGCAGTGTTGAGGGCGGTCAGCCCCAGCATTTT. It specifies CASSVEGGQPQHF.